The sequence of this TCR beta chain was determined in a study of T-cell reconstitution after alpha-beta-depleted transplantation in children. This clonotype was detected ten times or more. The antigen remains undetermined. As it was prepared, the TCRbeta library received unique molecular identifiers. One entry per CDR3 protein, called by TCRdb with MiXCR from the PCR reads. Among approximately 150,000 distinct CDR3 sequences listed, roughly 9% were seen once. General study results and limits: Once a year had passed after transplant, T-cell counts and diversity came mostly from newly produced T cells. TCRbeta diversity was high at day 60 in some patients (a result of surviving recipient T cells and thymic progenitors).

This CDR3 contains 15 residues. V was pared by 5 bases and J by 4 bases, with 5 bases of the junction left unmatched. The germline V gene encodes CDR1 SGHAT and CDR2 FQNNGV. The genes are TRBV11-2 and TRBJ2-3, with 11 bases matching TRBD2. This clonotype originated in a female patient aged 2 to 10 who had a stem cell transplant for congenital amegakaryocytic thrombocytopenia, so the T cells may come from the graft donor. The source was PBMCs, mostly from graft donor cells, collected 180 days after TCRalphabeta/CD19-depleted stem cell transplant. The CDR3 sequence is CASSLLTSGADTQYF. Written as DNA, the CDR3 is TGTGCCAGCAGCCTCCTGACTAGCGGGGCAGATACGCAGTATTTT.